The 25 T cell receptor beta chains reported below all come from one sample, sequenced in a study of PD-1 blockade in classical Hodgkin lymphoma. Generated by immunoSEQ multiplex PCR, the TCRdb table keeps only in-frame clones and is missing some. The repertoire holds 20,000 to 30,000 clones, with 80% to 90% as singletons. Time point defined: cycle 4 day 1 (C4D1), after five to seven weeks of nivolumab. Each and every patient relapsed after autologous stem cell transplantation, and patients got differing brentuximab vedotin exposure. Material: peripheral blood mononuclear cells (PBMCs), obtained before the fourth cycle of nivolumab. The origin of the receptors is a human donor with classical Hodgkin lymphoma.

The DNA of the CDR3 is TGTGCCAGCAGCTTAGGGGACAGCTACGAGCAGTACTTC. It codes for CASSLGDSYEQYF. The V call is TRBV11-2, the J call TRBJ2-7; 7 nucleotides agree with TRBD1. The CDR3 length is 13 residues. CDR1 and CDR2 (germline): SGHAT, FQNNGV. V shed 1 base, J shed 3 bases, and the junction held 0 bases outside the gene matches.

The V gene is TRBV27, the J gene TRBJ1-1; no definite D call. This CDR3 has 13 residues. V gave up 6 bases and J gave up 4 bases, with 12 bases separating them. CDR1 is MNHEY, CDR2 SMNVEV, per germline (reference sequence). CDR3 coding DNA: TGTGCCAGCAGCCCGAGGGTTCCCACTGAAGCTTTCTTT. Translating gives CASSPRVPTEAFF.

The rearrangement uses TRBV2 and TRBJ2-1, with unresolved D. The CDR3 length is 15 residues. V gave up 5 bases and J gave up 0 bases, with 11 bases separating them. Looked up from germline, CDR1 is SNHLY and CDR2 is FYNNEI. CDR3 nucleotides: TGTGCCAGCAGTACCGGTAGCAGCTCCTACAATGAGCAGTTCTTC. Translation gives CASSTGSSSYNEQFF.

V is TRBV5-4 and J is TRBJ1-4; D gene unclear. CDR1 SGHNT and CDR2 YYREEE come from the germline V gene (reference sequence). The CDR3 is 14 residues long. V gave up 2 bases and J gave up 7 bases, with 12 bases separating them. Written as DNA, the CDR3 is TGTGCCAGCAGCTTAGGCCTTTCCCCTGAAAAACTGTTTTTT. Encoded protein: CASSLGLSPEKLFF.

V gene TRBV14 combines with J gene TRBJ2-1; weak D call: TRBD2 (6 bases). V lost 0 bases to trimming and J lost 10 bases, with 22 bases between them. CDR3 length: 17 residues. Germline V gene lookup returns CDR1 SGHDN and CDR2 FVKESK. The CDR3: CASSQDNSGHGRREQFF. CDR3 sequence (DNA): TGTGCCAGCAGCCAAGATAATAGCGGCCACGGACGTAGGGAGCAGTTCTTC. Drawing the rest from reference TRBV14 and TRBJ2-1, the complete variable domain is EAGVTQFPSHSVIEKGQTVTLRCDPISGHDNLYWYRRVMGKEIKFLLHFVKESKQDESGMPNNRFLAERTGGTYSTLKVQPAELEDSGVYFCASSQDNSGHGRREQFFGPGTRLTVL.

With regard to this clone: Other nucleotide sequences in the sample specify the same CDR3. The chain recombines TRBV7-3 with TRBJ2-1, with no clear D. From germline, CDR1 is SGHTA and CDR2 FQGTGA. The CDR3 extends over 13 amino acids. Trimming shortened V by 0 bases and J by 4 bases, and 4 bases separated the two germline ends. The CDR3 DNA follows: TGTGCCAGCAGCTTAACGGGGTACAATGAGCAGTTCTTC. It codes for CASSLTGYNEQFF.

The V call is TRBV9, the J call TRBJ1-5, with D uncertain. The CDR3 covers 12 residues. Germline V CDR1 and CDR2: SGDLS, YYNGEE. V gave up 4 bases and J gave up 2 bases, with 4 bases separating them. The CDR3 nucleotides are TGTGCCAGCAGCAGGGGCAATCAGCCCCAGCATTTT. It translates to CASSRGNQPQHF. Full variable domain (outside the CDR3, taken from reference TRBV9 and TRBJ1-5): DSGVTQTPKHLITATGQRVTLRCSPRSGDLSVYWYQQSLDQGLQFLIQYYNGEERAKGNILERFSAQQFPDLHSELNLSSLELGDSALYFCASSRGNQPQHFGDGTRLSIL.

The chain uses TRBV5-5 and TRBJ2-5, with D perhaps TRBD2 (6 bases). This CDR3 has 16 residues. CDR1 SGHKS and CDR2 YYEKEE come from the germline V gene (reference sequence). Deletions cut 1 base from V and 3 bases from J, with 16 bases between. CDR3 protein: CASSLMLRDPKETQYF. In nucleotides, the CDR3 is TGTGCCAGCAGCTTGATGTTGCGGGACCCTAAAGAGACCCAGTACTTC.

The rearrangement links TRBV27 to TRBJ1-2; 8 nucleotides line up with TRBD1. Germline V lookup: CDR1 MNHEY, CDR2 SMNVEV (reference sequence). Trimming took 5 bases from V and 6 from J; bases not matched to a gene: 11. The CDR3 consists of 15 residues. The CDR3 here is CASSPSGGAVDGYTF. CDR3 DNA: TGTGCCAGCAGTCCATCAGGGGGCGCGGTGGATGGCTACACCTTC.

The genes are TRBV5-1 and TRBJ1-2; D gene ambiguous. The V end was cut by 0 bases, the J end by 1 base, with 7 bases between. The CDR3 has 14 residues. CDR1 and CDR2 (germline): SGHRS, YFSETQ. CDR3 bases: TGCGCCAGCAGCTTGGCCTTGGATAACTATGGCTACACCTTC. This encodes CASSLALDNYGYTF.

The chain joins TRBV28 to TRBJ2-5; TRBD1 agrees at 11 bases. Losses at the gene ends were 0 bases for V and 4 bases for J; bases not matched to a gene: 1. From germline, CDR1 is MDHEN and CDR2 SYDVKM. The CDR3 is 15 amino acids. CDR3 protein: CASSLWGTGGETQYF. In nucleotides, the CDR3 is TGTGCCAGCAGTTTATGGGGGACAGGGGGAGAGACCCAGTACTTC. The variable domain in full, completed from reference TRBV28 and TRBJ2-5, reads DVKVTQSSRYLVKRTGEKVFLECVQDMDHENMFWYRQDPGLGLRLIYFSYDVKMKEKGDIPEGYSVSREKKERFSLILESASTNQTSMYLCASSLWGTGGETQYFGPGTRLLVL.

This clone appeared once. The J gene is TRBJ1-1, the V gene TRBV7-2, with 7 positions matching TRBD1. Looked up from germline, CDR1 is SGHTA and CDR2 is FQGNSA. Trimming at V came to 4 bases and at J to 5 bases, leaving 4 bases not matched to a gene. The CDR3 length is 13 residues. CDR3 coding DNA: TGTGCCAGCAGCTCCAGGGGGGGAACTGAAGCTTTCTTT. Residues: CASSSRGGTEAFF.

This rearrangement joins TRBV5-5 to TRBJ1-1; 7 bases fit TRBD1. The CDR3 length is 14 residues. Germline CDR1 is SGHKS and CDR2 is YYEKEE (reference sequence). Trimming took 4 bases from V and 7 from J; bases not matched to a gene: 10. The CDR3 nucleotides are TGTGCCAGCAGCACCAGCGACAGGGAGCTTGAAGCTTTCTTT. This codes for CASSTSDRELEAFF. Drawing the rest from reference TRBV5-5 and TRBJ1-1, the complete variable domain is DAGVTQSPTHLIKTRGQQVTLRCSPISGHKSVSWYQQVLGQGPQFIFQYYEKEERGRGNFPDRFSARQFPNYSSELNVNALLLGDSALYLCASSTSDRELEAFFGQGTRLTVV.

The V and J genes are TRBV9 and TRBJ1-1, with 10 bases identical to TRBD1. The CDR3 runs 16 residues. Losses at the gene ends were 3 bases for V and 0 bases for J; bases not matched to a gene: 5. Germline CDR1 is SGDLS and CDR2 is YYNGEE. This CDR3 is CASSAPGQGMNTEAFF. In DNA, the CDR3 is TGTGCCAGCAGCGCACCGGGACAGGGGATGAACACTGAAGCTTTCTTT.

This chain uses TRBV30 with TRBJ1-2; D is undetermined. The germline CDR1 and CDR2 sequences are GTSNPN and SVGIG (reference sequence). V was trimmed by 1 base and J by 8 bases, leaving 23 bases between them. CDR3 size: 16 residues. In DNA, the CDR3 is TGTGCCTGGAGTGACAACTTTGGACCAGCCCGGTTAGGCTACACCTTC. The encoded protein is CAWSDNFGPARLGYTF. Using reference TRBV30 and TRBJ1-2 for the parts outside the CDR3, the full variable domain is SQTIHQWPATLVQPVGSPLSLECTVEGTSNPNLYWYRQAAGRGLQLLFYSVGIGQISSEVPQNLSASRPQDRQFILSSKKLLLSDSGFYLCAWSDNFGPARLGYTFGSGTRLTVV.

This chain uses TRBV28 with TRBJ1-4, with D perhaps matching TRBD1 (6 bases). Per the germline V gene, CDR1 is MDHEN and CDR2 is SYDVKM. The CDR3 has 15 amino acids. Trimming left V 5 bases short and J 7 bases short, with 17 bases between. CDR3 in DNA: TGTGCCAGCAGTCCCATTACAGGGACGGCTGAAAAACTGTTTTTT. It translates to CASSPITGTAEKLFF.

The V call is TRBV5-5, the J call TRBJ1-2; TRBD1 aligns across 10 bases. This CDR3 is 14 amino acids long. Trimming at V came to 3 bases and at J to 5 bases, leaving 4 bases not matched to a gene. Germline CDR1 reads SGHKS; CDR2 reads YYEKEE (reference sequence). CDR3 in amino acids: CASSSTGGGYGYTF. CDR3 nucleotide sequence: TGTGCCAGCAGCTCGACAGGGGGCGGGTATGGCTACACCTTC.

This chain links TRBV13 with TRBJ1-1; D unresolved. The CDR3 spans 16 residues. The ends were cut back, 0 bases at V and 5 bases at J, with 16 bases in the middle. The V gene's germline CDR1 is PRHDT and CDR2 FYEKMQ (reference sequence). CDR3 DNA: TGTGCCAGCAGCTTAGGCTCTGGACTCTGGGAAACTGAAGCTTTCTTT. Translated, it gives CASSLGSGLWETEAFF.

This chain uses TRBV11-3 with TRBJ1-2; D unclear. The length of the CDR3 is 13 residues. CDR1 is SGHNT and CDR2 is YENEEA in the germline V gene. Deletions cut 2 bases from V and 7 bases from J, with 11 bases between. The CDR3 nucleotides are TGTGCCAGCAGCTTACCCTGGACGGCTGGCTACACCTTC. This translates into CASSLPWTAGYTF.

The chain carries TRBV6-1 and TRBJ2-7, with TRBD2 matching 7 bases. CDR1 is MNHNS, CDR2 SASEGT, per germline. The junction had 6 bases not matched to a gene; V was cut back by 2 bases and J by 2 bases. The CDR3 length is 15 residues. This chain's CDR3 is CASSERRGGPYEQYF. The CDR3 DNA follows: TGTGCCAGCAGTGAAAGGAGGGGAGGGCCCTACGAGCAGTACTTC.

The rearrangement joins TRBV13 to TRBJ2-7; TRBD1 agrees at 7 bases. The germline V gene has CDR1 PRHDT and CDR2 FYEKMQ (reference sequence). V shed 2 bases and J 4 bases; nucleotides not matched to a gene: 5. The CDR3 runs to 14 residues. CDR3 bases: TGTGCCAGCAGCTTAAGACAGGGCGAGTACGAGCAGTACTTC. It is translated as CASSLRQGEYEQYF.

V and J are TRBV6-5 and TRBJ1-6; 8 nucleotides agree with TRBD1. The germline gives CDR1 MNHEY, CDR2 SVGAGI. There are 15 residues in the CDR3. V was clipped by 7 bases and J by 8 bases; unmatched bases: 10. The CDR3: CASTLGGQGDSPLHF. CDR3 in DNA: TGTGCCAGCACCCTGGGAGGACAGGGCGATTCACCCCTCCACTTT.

The chain joins TRBV11-1 to TRBJ1-2; D unclear. V was shortened by 5 bases and J by 4 bases, with 11 bases between the two germline ends. Looked up from germline, CDR1 is SGHAT and CDR2 is FQDESV (reference sequence). This CDR3 comprises 13 residues. The CDR3 DNA reads TGTGCCAGCAGCCACACGGGCGCCTATGGCTACACCTTC. It codes for CASSHTGAYGYTF.

The chain links TRBV7-3 to TRBJ2-1, with TRBD2 matching over 10 bases. CDR1 and CDR2 (germline): SGHTA, FQGTGA. Trimming at V came to 2 bases and at J to 7 bases, leaving 2 bases not matched to a gene. The CDR3 has 14 amino acids. The CDR3 is CASSLLTSGNEQFF. The CDR3 coding sequence is TGTGCCAGCAGCTTATTGACTAGCGGGAATGAGCAGTTCTTC.

This clone was recorded once. This chain links TRBV9 with TRBJ1-1; possible D gene TRBD1, 5 bases. CDR1 is SGDLS and CDR2 is YYNGEE in the germline V gene. V was cut by 4 bases and J by 12 bases, with 22 bases left in between. CDR3 length equals 14 residues. The CDR3 sequence: CASSPPWDPKESFF. The DNA of the CDR3 is TGTGCCAGCAGCCCTCCCTGGGACCCAAAGGAATCTTTCTTT.